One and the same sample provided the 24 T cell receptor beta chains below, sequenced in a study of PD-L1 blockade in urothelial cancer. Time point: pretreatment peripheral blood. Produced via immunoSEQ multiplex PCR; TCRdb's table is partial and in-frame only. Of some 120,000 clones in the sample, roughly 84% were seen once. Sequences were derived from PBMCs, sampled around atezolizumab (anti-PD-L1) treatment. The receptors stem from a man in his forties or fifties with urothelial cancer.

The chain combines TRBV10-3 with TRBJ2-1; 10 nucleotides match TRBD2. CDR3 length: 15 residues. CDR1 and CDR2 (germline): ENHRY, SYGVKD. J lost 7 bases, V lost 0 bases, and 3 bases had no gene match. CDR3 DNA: TGTGCCATCAGTGAGTCATCGACTAGCGGGAATGAGCAGTTCTTC. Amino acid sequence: CAISESSTSGNEQFF.

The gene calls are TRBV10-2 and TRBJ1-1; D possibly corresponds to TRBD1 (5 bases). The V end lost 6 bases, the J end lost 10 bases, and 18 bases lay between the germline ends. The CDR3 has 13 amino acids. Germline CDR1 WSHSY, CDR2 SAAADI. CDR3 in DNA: TGCGCCAGCAGATTAGACCGGAGACAGCGAGCTTTCTTT. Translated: CASRLDRRQRAFF.

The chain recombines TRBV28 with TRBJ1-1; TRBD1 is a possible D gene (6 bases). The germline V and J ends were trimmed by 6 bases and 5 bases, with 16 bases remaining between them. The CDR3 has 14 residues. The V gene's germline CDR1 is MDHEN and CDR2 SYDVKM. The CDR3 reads CASRQGTSWTEAFF. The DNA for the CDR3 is TGTGCCAGCAGACAGGGAACTTCGTGGACTGAAGCTTTCTTT.

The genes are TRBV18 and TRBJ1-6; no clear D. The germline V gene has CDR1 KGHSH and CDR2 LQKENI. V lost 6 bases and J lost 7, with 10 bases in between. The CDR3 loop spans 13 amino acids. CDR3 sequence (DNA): TGTGCCAGCTCCCGGGGTAGCAATTCACCCCTCCACTTT. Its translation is CASSRGSNSPLHF.

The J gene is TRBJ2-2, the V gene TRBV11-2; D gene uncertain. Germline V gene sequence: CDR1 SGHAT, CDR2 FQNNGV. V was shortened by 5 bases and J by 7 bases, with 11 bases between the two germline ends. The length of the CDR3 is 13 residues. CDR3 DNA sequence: TGTGCCAGCAGCAAACGGGTGGACGGGGAGCTGTTTTTT. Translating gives CASSKRVDGELFF.

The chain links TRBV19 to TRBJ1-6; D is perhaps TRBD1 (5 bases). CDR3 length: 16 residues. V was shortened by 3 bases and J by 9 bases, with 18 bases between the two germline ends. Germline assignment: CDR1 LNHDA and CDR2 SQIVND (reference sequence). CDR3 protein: CASSIGREVGGSPLHF. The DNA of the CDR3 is TGTGCCAGTAGTATTGGCAGGGAGGTGGGGGGTTCACCCCTCCACTTT.

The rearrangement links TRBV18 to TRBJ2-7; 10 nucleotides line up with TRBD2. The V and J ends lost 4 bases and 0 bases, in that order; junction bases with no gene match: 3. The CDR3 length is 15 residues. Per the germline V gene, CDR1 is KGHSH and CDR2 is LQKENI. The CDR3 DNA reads TGTGCCAGCTCACGTAGCGGGGGGAGCTCCTACGAGCAGTACTTC. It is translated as CASSRSGGSSYEQYF. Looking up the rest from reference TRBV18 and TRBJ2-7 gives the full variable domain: NAGVMQNPRHLVRRRGQEARLRCSPMKGHSHVYWYRQLPEEGLKFMVYLQKENIIDESGMPKERFSAEFPKEGPSILRIQQVVRGDSAAYFCASSRSGGSSYEQYFGPGTRLTVT.

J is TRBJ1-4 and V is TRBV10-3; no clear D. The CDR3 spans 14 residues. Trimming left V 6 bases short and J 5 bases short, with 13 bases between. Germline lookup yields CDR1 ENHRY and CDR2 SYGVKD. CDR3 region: CAISPHESNEKLFF. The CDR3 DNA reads TGTGCCATCAGCCCCCACGAGTCAAATGAAAAACTGTTTTTT.

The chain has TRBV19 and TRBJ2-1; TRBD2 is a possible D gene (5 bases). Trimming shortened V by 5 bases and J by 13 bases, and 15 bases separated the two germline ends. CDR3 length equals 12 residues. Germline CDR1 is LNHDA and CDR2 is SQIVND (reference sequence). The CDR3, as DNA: TGTGCCAGTAGTCCAAGGACTGCTGAACAGTTCTTC. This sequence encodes CASSPRTAEQFF. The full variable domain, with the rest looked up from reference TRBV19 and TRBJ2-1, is DGGITQSPKYLFRKEGQNVTLSCEQNLNHDAMYWYRQDPGQGLRLIYYSQIVNDFQKGDIAEGYSVSREKKESFPLTVTSAQKNPTAFYLCASSPRTAEQFFGPGTRLTVL.

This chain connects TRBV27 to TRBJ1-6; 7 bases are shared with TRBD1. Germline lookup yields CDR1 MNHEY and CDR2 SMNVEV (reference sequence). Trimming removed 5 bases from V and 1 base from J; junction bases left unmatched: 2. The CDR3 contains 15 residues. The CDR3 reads CASSTGQSYNSPLHF. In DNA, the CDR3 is TGTGCCAGCAGTACGGGACAGTCCTATAATTCACCCCTCCACTTT.

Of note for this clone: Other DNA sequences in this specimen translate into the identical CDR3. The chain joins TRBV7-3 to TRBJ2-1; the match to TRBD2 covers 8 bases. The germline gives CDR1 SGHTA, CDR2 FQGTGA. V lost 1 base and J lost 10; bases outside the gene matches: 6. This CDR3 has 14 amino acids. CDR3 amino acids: CASSLIGGVGEQFF. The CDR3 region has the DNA TGTGCCAGCAGCTTAATCGGGGGGGTGGGAGAGCAGTTCTTC.

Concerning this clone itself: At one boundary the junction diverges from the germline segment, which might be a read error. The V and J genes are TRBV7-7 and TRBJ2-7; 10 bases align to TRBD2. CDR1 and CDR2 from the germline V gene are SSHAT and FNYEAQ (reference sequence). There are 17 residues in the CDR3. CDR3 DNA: TGTGCTAGCAGCTTAGAGGGGGGGTCTAGCGGGAGTGGCGAGCAGTACTTC. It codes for CASSLEGGSSGSGEQYF.

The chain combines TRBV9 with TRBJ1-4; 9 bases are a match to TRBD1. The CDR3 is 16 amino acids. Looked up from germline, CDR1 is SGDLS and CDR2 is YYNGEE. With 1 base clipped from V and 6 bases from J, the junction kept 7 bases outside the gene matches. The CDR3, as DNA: TGTGCCAGCAGCGTAATGTCGGGACAGGGCCATGAAAAACTGTTTTTT. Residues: CASSVMSGQGHEKLFF.

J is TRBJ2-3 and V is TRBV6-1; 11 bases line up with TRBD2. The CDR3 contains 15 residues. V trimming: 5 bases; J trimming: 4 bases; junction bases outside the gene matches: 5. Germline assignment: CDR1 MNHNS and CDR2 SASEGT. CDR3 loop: CASSILAGDSDTQYF. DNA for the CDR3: TGTGCCAGCAGTATACTAGCGGGAGATTCAGATACGCAGTATTTT.

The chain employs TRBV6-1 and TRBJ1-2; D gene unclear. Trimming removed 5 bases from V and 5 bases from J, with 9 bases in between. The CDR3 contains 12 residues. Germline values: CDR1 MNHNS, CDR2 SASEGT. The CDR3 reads CASSQTEYGYTF. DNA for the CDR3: TGTGCCAGCAGTCAGACGGAGTATGGCTACACCTTC.

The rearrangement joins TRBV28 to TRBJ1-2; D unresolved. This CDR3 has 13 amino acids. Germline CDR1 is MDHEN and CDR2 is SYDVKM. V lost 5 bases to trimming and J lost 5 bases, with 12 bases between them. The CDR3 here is CASSTPGKYGYTF. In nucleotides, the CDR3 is TGTGCCAGCAGTACCCCGGGAAAATATGGCTACACCTTC.

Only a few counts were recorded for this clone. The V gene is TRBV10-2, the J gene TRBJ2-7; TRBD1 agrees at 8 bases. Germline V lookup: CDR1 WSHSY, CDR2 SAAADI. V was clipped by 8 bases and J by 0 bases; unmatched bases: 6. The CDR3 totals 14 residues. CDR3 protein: CASGTGPSSYEQYF. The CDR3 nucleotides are TGCGCCAGCGGGACAGGCCCTAGCTCCTACGAGCAGTACTTC.

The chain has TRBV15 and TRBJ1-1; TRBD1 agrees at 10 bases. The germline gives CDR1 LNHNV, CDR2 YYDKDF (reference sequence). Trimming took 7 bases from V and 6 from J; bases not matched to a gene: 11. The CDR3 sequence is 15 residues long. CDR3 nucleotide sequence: TGTGCCACCACCGAAACGGGGACAGGGGTCCCTGAAGCTTTCTTT. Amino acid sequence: CATTETGTGVPEAFF.

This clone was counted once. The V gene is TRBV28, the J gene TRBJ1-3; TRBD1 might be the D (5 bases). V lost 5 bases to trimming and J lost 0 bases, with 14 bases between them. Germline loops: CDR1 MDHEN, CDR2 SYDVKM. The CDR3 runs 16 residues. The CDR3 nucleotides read TGTGCCAGCAGTCCTACAGGTGCCAGCTCTGGAAACACCATATATTTT. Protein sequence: CASSPTGASSGNTIYF. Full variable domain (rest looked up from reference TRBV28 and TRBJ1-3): DVKVTQSSRYLVKRTGEKVFLECVQDMDHENMFWYRQDPGLGLRLIYFSYDVKMKEKGDIPEGYSVSREKKERFSLILESASTNQTSMYLCASSPTGASSGNTIYFGEGSWLTVV.

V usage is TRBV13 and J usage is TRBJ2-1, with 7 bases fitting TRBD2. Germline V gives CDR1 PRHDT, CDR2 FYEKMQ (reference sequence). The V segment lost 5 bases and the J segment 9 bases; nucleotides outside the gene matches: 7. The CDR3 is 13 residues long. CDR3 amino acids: CASSARGDGEQFF. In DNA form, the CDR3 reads TGTGCCAGCAGCGCCCGGGGGGATGGTGAGCAGTTCTTC.

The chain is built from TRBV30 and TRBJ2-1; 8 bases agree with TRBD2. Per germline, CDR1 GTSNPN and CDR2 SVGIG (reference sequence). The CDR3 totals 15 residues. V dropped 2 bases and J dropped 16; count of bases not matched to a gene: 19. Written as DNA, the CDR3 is TGTGCCTGGAGTCCGGCGTCACCCCCGGGACTAGGCGATTTCTTC. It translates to CAWSPASPPGLGDFF. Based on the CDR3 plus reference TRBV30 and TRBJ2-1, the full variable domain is SQTIHQWPATLVQPVGSPLSLECTVEGTSNPNLYWYRQAAGRGLQLLFYSVGIGQISSEVPQNLSASRPQDRQFILSSKKLLLSDSGFYLCAWSPASPPGLGDFFGPGTRLTVL.

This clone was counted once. DNA of the CDR3: TGTGCCAGCAGTTTCCGGGACTACAATGAGCAGTTCTTC. This translates into CASSFRDYNEQFF. The V gene is TRBV27, the J gene TRBJ2-1, with a tentative D call TRBD2 (5 bases). The germline V and J ends were trimmed by 3 bases and 3 bases, with 6 bases remaining between them. The CDR3 consists of 13 residues. The germline CDR1 and CDR2 sequences are MNHEY and SMNVEV (reference sequence).

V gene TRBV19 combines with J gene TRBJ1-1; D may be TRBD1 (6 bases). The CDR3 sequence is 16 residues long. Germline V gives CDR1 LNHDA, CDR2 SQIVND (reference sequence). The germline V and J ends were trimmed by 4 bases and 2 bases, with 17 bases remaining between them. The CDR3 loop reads CASSTNPQGRNTEAFF. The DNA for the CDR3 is TGTGCCAGTAGTACTAATCCCCAGGGGCGAAACACTGAAGCTTTCTTT. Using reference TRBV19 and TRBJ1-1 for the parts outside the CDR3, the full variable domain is DGGITQSPKYLFRKEGQNVTLSCEQNLNHDAMYWYRQDPGQGLRLIYYSQIVNDFQKGDIAEGYSVSREKKESFPLTVTSAQKNPTAFYLCASSTNPQGRNTEAFFGQGTRLTVV.

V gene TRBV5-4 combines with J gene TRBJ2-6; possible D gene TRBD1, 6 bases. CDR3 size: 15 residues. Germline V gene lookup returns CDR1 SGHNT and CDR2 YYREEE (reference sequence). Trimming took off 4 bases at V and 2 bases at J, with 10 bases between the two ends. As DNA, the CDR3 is TGTGCCAGCAGCCGGCAGGGGACTGGGGCCAACGTCCTGACTTTC. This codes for CASSRQGTGANVLTF. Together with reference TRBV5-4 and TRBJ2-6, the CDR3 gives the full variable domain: ETGVTQSPTHLIKTRGQQVTLRCSSQSGHNTVSWYQQALGQGPQFIFQYYREEENGRGNFPPRFSGLQFPNYSSELNVNALELDDSALYLCASSRQGTGANVLTFGAGSRLTVL.